This T cell receptor (beta chain) was sequenced in a study of cytomegalovirus exposure and HLA in healthy donors. Study-level information: Roughly four fifths of more than 300 genotyped donors fell in the Caucasian-associated ancestry cluster.

The PCR employed 60 Vbeta primers together with 13 Jbeta primers. Clones were read by immunoSEQ multiplex PCR, and TCRdb kept only the in-frame ones, dropping some. The data contain more than 150,000 clones, over 75% of them singletons. Points on this clone: Its antigen is undetermined.

Study-level findings and limits: TCR beta chains associated with HLA were, in a later analysis, more clonally expanded than equally common others. Previously analyzed data showed that most TCR beta V segments were productive at a frequency of about 87% or about 30%. Apart from CMV serostatus, no immune exposure information was available.

Trimming cost V 5 bases and J 3 bases, with 10 bases left between them. Germline V lookup: CDR1 SGHVS, CDR2 FNYEAQ. The CDR3 spans 13 residues. The chain is built from TRBV7-6 and TRBJ1-1; D is possibly TRBD1 (6 bases). The clonotype originates from a woman between 50 and 59 years old in good health and CMV-seropositive. The sequenced sample was PBMCs. CDR3 protein: CASSQGQYTEAFF. The CDR3 coding sequence is TGTGCCAGCAGCCAAGGACAGTACACTGAAGCTTTCTTT.